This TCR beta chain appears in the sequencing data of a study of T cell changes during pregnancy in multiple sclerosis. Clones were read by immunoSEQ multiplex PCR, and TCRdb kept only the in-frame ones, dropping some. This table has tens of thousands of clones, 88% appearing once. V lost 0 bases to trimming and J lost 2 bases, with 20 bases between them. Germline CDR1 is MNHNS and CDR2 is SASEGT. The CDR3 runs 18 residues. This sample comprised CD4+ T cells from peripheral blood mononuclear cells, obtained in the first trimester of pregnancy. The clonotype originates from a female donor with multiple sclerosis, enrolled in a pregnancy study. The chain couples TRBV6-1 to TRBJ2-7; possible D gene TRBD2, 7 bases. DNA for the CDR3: TGTGCCAGCAGTGAAGCGCAGGTAGTGGCGGGGGCAACCTACGAGCAGTACTTC. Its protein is CASSEAQVVAGATYEQYF.